This T cell receptor (beta chain) was documented in a study of blood T cell repertoires in COVID-19. In the study overall: T cells, B-cell-depleted T cells, or PBMCs supplied cDNA or gDNA.

The study assigned cohorts using participant-reported clinical history. Original handling: Nucleated cell number was recorded as an estimate derived from reference gene primer amplification. Only in-frame clones appear in the TCRdb table, and some are missing; sequencing was by immunoSEQ multiplex PCR. From that table come the V and J calls and clone size; the DNA was used to work out D and trimming. The repertoire has over 200,000 clones, around 93% of them found once; the top ten carry more than 1%. Per germline, CDR1 LNHDA and CDR2 SQIVND (reference sequence). Trimming removed 6 bases from V and 5 bases from J; junction bases left unmatched: 1. This CDR3 comprises 13 residues.

This receptor was identified in a human donor in a cohort exposed to, infected with or recovered from COVID-19 (not recorded which). The donor label of this sample is uncertain. This chain connects TRBV19 to TRBJ1-6; TRBD1 matches at 7 bases. The source material was PBMCs or T cells enriched from blood (not recorded which). The CDR3 bases are TGTGCCAGTAGGACAGGGAATAATTCACCCCTCCACTTT. Translation: CASRTGNNSPLHF.